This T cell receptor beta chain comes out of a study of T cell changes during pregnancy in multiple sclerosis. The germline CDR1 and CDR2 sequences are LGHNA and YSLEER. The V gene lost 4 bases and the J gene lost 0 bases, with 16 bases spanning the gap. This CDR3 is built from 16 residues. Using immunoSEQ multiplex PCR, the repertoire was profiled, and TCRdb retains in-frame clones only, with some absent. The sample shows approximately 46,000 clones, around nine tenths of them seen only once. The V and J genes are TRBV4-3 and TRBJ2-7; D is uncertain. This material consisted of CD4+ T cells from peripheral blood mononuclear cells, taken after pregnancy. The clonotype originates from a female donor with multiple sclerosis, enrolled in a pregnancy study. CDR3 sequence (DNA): TGCGCCAGCAGCCGAACCAGGCCGCCGAGCTCCTACGAGCAGTACTTC. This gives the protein CASSRTRPPSSYEQYF.